This TCR beta chain was captured in a study of T cells in Graves' hyperthyroidism and ophthalmopathy. The V gene's germline CDR1 is SQVTM and CDR2 ANQGSEA. There are 10 residues in the CDR3. V was cut by 4 bases and J by 5 bases, with 6 bases left in between. The source material, RNA transcripts, was used to amplify TCR beta CDR3 regions. When the TCR CDR3 underwent first-round RT-PCR, the HTBI primer set was used. TCRdb recomputed calls from the multiplex PCR reads with MiXCR, one row per CDR3 protein. This sample has 250,000 to 400,000 distinct CDR3 sequences; approximately 13% occur once, and the top ten carry roughly 35%. This clonotype was recorded a few times.

Source material: blood. The chain carries TRBV29-1 and TRBJ2-7; D gene uncertain. The clonotype comes from a woman in her thirties or forties with Graves' ophthalmopathy. The CDR3 nucleotides read TGCAGCGTTGCTTCGGACGAGCAGTACTTC. Its protein is CSVASDEQYF.